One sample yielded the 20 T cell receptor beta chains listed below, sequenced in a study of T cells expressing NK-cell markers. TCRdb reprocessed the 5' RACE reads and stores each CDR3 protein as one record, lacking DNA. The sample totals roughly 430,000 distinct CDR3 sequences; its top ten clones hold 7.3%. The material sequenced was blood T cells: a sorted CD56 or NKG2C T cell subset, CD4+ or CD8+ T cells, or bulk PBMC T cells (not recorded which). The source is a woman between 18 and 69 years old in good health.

CDR3 in amino acids: CASSYRDRDNPEAFF. This sequence joins TRBV7-9 and TRBJ1-1; TCRdb's D call of TRBD1 is untestable without DNA. This CDR3 is built from 15 residues. From germline, CDR1 is SEHNR and CDR2 FQNEAQ (reference sequence).

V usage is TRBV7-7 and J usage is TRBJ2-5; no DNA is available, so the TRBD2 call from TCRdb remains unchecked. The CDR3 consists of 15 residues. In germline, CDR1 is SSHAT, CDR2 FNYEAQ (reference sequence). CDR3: CASSSSGGAGETQYF.

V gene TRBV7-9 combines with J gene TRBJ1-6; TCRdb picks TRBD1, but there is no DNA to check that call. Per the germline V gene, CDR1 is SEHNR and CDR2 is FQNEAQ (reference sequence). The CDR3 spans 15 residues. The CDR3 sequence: CASSLIGQGNSPLHF.

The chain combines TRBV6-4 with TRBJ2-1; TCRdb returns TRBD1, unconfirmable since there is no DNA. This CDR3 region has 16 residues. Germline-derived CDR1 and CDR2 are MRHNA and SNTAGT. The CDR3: CASSDSGGEGWNEQFF.

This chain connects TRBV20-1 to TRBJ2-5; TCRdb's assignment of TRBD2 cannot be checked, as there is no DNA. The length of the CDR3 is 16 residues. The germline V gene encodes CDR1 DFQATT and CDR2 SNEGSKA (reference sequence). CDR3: CSAVGGGGAKQETQYF.

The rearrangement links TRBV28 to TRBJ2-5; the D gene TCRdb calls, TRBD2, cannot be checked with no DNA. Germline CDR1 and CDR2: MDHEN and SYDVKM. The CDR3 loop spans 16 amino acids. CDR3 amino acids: CASSRWTSGSWETQYF. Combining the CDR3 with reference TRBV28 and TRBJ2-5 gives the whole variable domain DVKVTQSSRYLVKRTGEKVFLECVQDMDHENMFWYRQDPGLGLRLIYFSYDVKMKEKGDIPEGYSVSREKKERFSLILESASTNQTSMYLCASSRWTSGSWETQYFGPGTRLLVL.

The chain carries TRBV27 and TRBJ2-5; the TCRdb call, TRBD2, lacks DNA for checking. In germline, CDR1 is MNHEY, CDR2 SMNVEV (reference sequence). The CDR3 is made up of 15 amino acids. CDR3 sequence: CASSQRTPFQETQYF.

CDR3 sequence reads: CSVSRTGSSYEQYF. The J gene is TRBJ2-7, the V gene TRBV29-1; checking the TCRdb D call of TRBD1 is not possible without DNA. The length of the CDR3 is 14 residues. Germline CDR1 is SQVTM and CDR2 is ANQGSEA.

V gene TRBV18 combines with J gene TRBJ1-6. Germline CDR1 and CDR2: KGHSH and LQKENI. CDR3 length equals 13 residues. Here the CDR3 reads CASSPWEDSPLHF.

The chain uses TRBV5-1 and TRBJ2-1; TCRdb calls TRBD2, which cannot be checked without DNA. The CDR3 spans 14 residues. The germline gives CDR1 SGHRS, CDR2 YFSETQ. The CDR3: CASSLTAGNNEQFF. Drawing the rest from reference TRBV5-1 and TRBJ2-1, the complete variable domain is KAGVTQTPRYLIKTRGQQVTLSCSPISGHRSVSWYQQTPGQGLQFLFEYFSETQRNKGNFPGRFSGRQFSNSRSEMNVSTLELGDSALYLCASSLTAGNNEQFFGPGTRLTVL.

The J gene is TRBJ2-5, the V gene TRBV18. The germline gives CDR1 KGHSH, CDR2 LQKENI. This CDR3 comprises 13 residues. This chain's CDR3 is CASSPFKEGTQYF.

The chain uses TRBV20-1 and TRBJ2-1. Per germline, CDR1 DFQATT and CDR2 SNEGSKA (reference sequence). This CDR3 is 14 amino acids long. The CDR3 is CSARAPSSYNEQFF.

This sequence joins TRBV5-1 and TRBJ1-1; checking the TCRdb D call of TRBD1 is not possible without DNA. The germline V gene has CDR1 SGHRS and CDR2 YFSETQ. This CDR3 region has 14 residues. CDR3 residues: CASSTDRGFAEAFF.

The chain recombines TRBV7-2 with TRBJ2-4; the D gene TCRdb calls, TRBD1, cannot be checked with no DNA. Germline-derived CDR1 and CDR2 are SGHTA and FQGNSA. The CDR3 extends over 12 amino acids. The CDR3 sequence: CASSRQENIQYF.

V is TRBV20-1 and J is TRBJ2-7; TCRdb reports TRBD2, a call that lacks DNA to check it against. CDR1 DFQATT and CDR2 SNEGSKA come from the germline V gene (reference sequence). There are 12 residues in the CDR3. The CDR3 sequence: CSARETNREQYF.

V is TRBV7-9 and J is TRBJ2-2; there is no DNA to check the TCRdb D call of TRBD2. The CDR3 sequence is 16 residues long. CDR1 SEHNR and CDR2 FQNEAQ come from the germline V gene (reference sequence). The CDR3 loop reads CASSPSRARHAGELFF.

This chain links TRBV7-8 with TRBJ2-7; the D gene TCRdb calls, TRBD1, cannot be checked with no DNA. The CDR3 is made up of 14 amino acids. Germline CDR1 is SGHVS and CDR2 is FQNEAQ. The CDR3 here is CASSLGEFAYEQYF.

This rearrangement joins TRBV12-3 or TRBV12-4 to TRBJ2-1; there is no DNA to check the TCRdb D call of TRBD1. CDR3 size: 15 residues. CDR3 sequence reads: CASSPTGQIHNEQFF.

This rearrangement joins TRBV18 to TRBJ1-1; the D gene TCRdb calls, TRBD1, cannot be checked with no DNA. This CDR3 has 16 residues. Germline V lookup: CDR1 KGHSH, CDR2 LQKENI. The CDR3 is CASSPGQGTMNTEAFF.

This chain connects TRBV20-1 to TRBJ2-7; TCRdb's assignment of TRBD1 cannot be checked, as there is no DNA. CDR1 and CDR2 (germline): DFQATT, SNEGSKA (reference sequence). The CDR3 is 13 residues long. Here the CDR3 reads CSASPGQSYEQYF.